This is a list of T cell receptor beta chains from one sample in a study of blood T cell repertoires in COVID-19. The method was immunoSEQ multiplex PCR; TCRdb's version includes in-frame clones alone and lacks a portion of them. Among a few hundred thousand clones listed, approximately 82% were seen once. The specimen was peripheral blood. Every receptor here comes from a man aged 25 to 40 who had recovered from COVID-19. CDR3s include the opening cysteine and the closing phenylalanine or tryptophan. A D gene is named only where the DNA matches it firmly. The size entry is marked missing in some rows and otherwise reads once, few, many or a size class.

D	V	J	size	DNA	CDR3
TRBD1	TRBV6-5	TRBJ1-4	once	TGTGCCAGCAGACCCGGGGACAGTAATGAAAAACTGTTTTTT	CASRPGDSNEKLFF
NA	TRBV6-5	TRBJ1-2	once	TGTGCCAGCAGTTACGATTTTCAGGGTCCCAACTATGGCTACACCTTC	CASSYDFQGPNYGYTF
NA	TRBV18	TRBJ1-1	NA	TGTGCCAGCTCACCATATGAGGGATGGGACACTGAAGCTTTCTTT	CASSPYEGWDTEAFF
TRBD2	TRBV5-1	TRBJ2-3	NA	TGCGCCAGCAGCTTTGGGGTAGCGGGGGCCAACACAGATACGCAGTATTTT	CASSFGVAGANTDTQYF
NA	TRBV5-4	TRBJ1-2	NA	TGTGCCAGCAGCCCCGGGGGGGCCCCTAATGGCTACACCTTC	CASSPGGAPNGYTF
NA	TRBV5-4	TRBJ1-1	NA	TGTGCCAGCAGCCGGACAGAAAAGAACACTGAAGCTTTCTTT	CASSRTEKNTEAFF
TRBD1	TRBV7-9	TRBJ2-1	NA	TGTGCCAGCAGCCAGAGACAGGGGGGCTCCTACAATGAGCAGTTCTTC	CASSQRQGGSYNEQFF
NA	TRBV9	TRBJ2-1	NA	TGTGCCAGCAGCGTAGGGTCCGCGGGGGCGACCCCCTACAATGAGCAGTTCTTC	CASSVGSAGATPYNEQFF
TRBD2	TRBV6-2/TRBV6-3	TRBJ2-3	NA	TGTGCCAGCAGTTACCCGAGCGGGGGGGTCATGGATACGCAGTATTTT	CASSYPSGGVMDTQYF
TRBD1	TRBV5-1	TRBJ2-1	NA	TGCGCCAGCAGCTTGGCCGCAGGGGGCAGTTCCTACAATGAGCAGTTCTTC	CASSLAAGGSSYNEQFF
NA	TRBV6-5	TRBJ1-2	few	TGTGCCAGCAGTTTAGGGGAGGGGCGTGGCTACACCTTC	CASSLGEGRGYTF
TRBD1	TRBV28	TRBJ1-6	few	TGTGCCAGCAGCGGACAGGGGAATTCACCCCTCCACTTT	CASSGQGNSPLHF
NA	TRBV18	TRBJ2-7	NA	TGTGCCAGCTCACGAGACAGTCCCTACGAGCAGTACTTC	CASSRDSPYEQYF
NA	TRBV6-5	TRBJ1-5	NA	TGTGCCAGCAGTTCGTCACATGGCTATCAGCCCCAGCATTTT	CASSSSHGYQPQHF
NA	TRBV10-2	TRBJ1-1	NA	TGCGCCAGCGTAAACACTAGGGCTGAAGCTTTCTTT	CASVNTRAEAFF
NA	TRBV28	TRBJ1-5	NA	TGTGCCAGCAGGTCCCCCGCCGGAGGCAATCAGCCCCAGCATTTT	CASRSPAGGNQPQHF
NA	TRBV9	TRBJ1-2	NA	TGTGCCAGCAGCCCCAGCAGGGCTAACTATGGCTACACCTTC	CASSPSRANYGYTF
TRBD1	TRBV28	TRBJ1-5	NA	TGTGCCAGCACTTCGACAGGGGTGATTGGCAATCAGCCCCAGCATTTT	CASTSTGVIGNQPQHF
TRBD1	TRBV7-9	TRBJ2-2	NA	TGTGCCAGCAGGGACAGGTACAACACCGGGGAGCTGTTTTTT	CASRDRYNTGELFF
TRBD1	TRBV6-4	TRBJ2-7	NA	TGTGCCAGCAGTGACACTCATTATACTAGACAGGGAAATACCTACGAGCAGTACTTC	CASSDTHYTRQGNTYEQYF
NA	TRBV11-2	TRBJ2-7	NA	TGTGCCAGCAGCTTTAAGGGAGTACAGCAGTACTTC	CASSFKGVQQYF
NA	TRBV14	TRBJ2-5	few	TGTGCCAGCAGCCCCCTTAAAGAGACCCAGTACTTC	CASSPLKETQYF